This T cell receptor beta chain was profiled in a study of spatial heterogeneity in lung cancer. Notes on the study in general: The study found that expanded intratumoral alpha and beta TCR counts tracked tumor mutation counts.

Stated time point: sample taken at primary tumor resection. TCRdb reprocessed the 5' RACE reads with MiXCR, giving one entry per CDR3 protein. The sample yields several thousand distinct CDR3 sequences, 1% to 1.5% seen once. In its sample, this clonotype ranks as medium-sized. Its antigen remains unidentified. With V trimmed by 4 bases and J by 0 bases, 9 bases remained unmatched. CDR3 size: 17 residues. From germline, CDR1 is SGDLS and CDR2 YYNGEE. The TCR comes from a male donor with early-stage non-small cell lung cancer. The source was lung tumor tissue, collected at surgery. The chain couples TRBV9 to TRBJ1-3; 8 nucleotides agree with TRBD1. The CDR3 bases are TGTGCCAGCAGCATCGGACAGGGCCGGAACTCTGGAAACACCATATATTTT. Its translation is CASSIGQGRNSGNTIYF. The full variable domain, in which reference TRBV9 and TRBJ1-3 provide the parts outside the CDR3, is DSGVTQTPKHLITATGQRVTLRCSPRSGDLSVYWYQQSLDQGLQFLIQYYNGEERAKGNILERFSAQQFPDLHSELNLSSLELGDSALYFCASSIGQGRNSGNTIYFGEGSWLTVV.